The rows below give T cell receptor beta chains drawn from one sample of a study of T-cell memory formation after mild COVID-19. TCRdb independently ran MiXCR on the 5' RACE reads; one entry per CDR3 protein. Found here are around 420,000 distinct CDR3 sequences, 24% of them singletons; the top ten hold about 8.7%. Specimen: PBMCs or a T cell subset sorted from them (not recorded which). The receptors here all came from an adult woman who had mild COVID-19 (a few samples of this study predate the infection). Cell type and time point are not known. Both conserved end residues are part of each CDR3. A D gene is named only where the DNA matches it firmly. Size is omitted from some rows. Given values are once, few, many or a class for expanded clones.

cdr3_length	d_call	v_call	clone_size	j_call	cdr3_nt	cdr3_aa
12	NA	TRBV7-2	few	TRBJ1-2	TGTGCCAGCAGCTTAATGGGGAAGGGCTACACCTTC	CASSLMGKGYTF
14	NA	TRBV18	NA	TRBJ2-3	TGTGCCAGCTCGGGACTGTCTAGCACAGATACGCAGTATTTT	CASSGLSSTDTQYF
15	TRBD1	TRBV4-1	NA	TRBJ2-3	TGCGCCAGCAGCCAAATGGGACAGAACACAGATACGCAGTATTTT	CASSQMGQNTDTQYF
13	NA	TRBV10-3	few	TRBJ2-3	TGTGCCATCAGTGAGGCTGCGGGGGATACGCAGTATTTT	CAISEAAGDTQYF
14	NA	TRBV2	NA	TRBJ1-4	TGTGCCAGCAGTGAATTGACAGCGGGTGAAAAACTGTTTTTT	CASSELTAGEKLFF
16	NA	TRBV5-1	few	TRBJ2-2	TGCGCCAGCAGCTTGTTCTGGACCGCGAACACCGGGGAGCTGTTTTTT	CASSLFWTANTGELFF
11	NA	TRBV12-3/TRBV12-4	NA	TRBJ1-1	TGTGCCAGCAGTGGTGACAGTGAAGCTTTCTTT	CASSGDSEAFF
13	NA	TRBV7-6	medium-sized	TRBJ1-4	TGTGCCAGCAGCTTGAGGGTGCAAGAAAAACTGTTTTTT	CASSLRVQEKLFF
13	NA	TRBV6-2/TRBV6-3	NA	TRBJ2-5	TGTGCCAGCAGTTACGGGACGGGAGAGACCCAGTACTTC	CASSYGTGETQYF
17	NA	TRBV20-1	few	TRBJ1-2	TGCAGTGCCAGCCCCACCACGGTCCCGCCCGATTCCTATGGCTACACCTTC	CSASPTTVPPDSYGYTF
12	NA	TRBV15	NA	TRBJ1-5	TGTGCCACCAGCAGAGATAGGCAGCCCCAGCATTTT	CATSRDRQPQHF
18	NA	TRBV15	NA	TRBJ2-5	TGTGCCACCAGCAGAGATAAATTCTCCTGGGGGCTTCAAGAGACCCAGTACTTC	CATSRDKFSWGLQETQYF
16	NA	TRBV27	NA	TRBJ2-4	TGTGCCAGCAGTTTAGAATGGGGTCCGGCCAAAAACATTCAGTACTTC	CASSLEWGPAKNIQYF
14	TRBD2	TRBV12-3/TRBV12-4	few	TRBJ2-2	TGTGCCATCCCTGAGCGGGGGGGCACCGGGGAGCTGTTTTTT	CAIPERGGTGELFF